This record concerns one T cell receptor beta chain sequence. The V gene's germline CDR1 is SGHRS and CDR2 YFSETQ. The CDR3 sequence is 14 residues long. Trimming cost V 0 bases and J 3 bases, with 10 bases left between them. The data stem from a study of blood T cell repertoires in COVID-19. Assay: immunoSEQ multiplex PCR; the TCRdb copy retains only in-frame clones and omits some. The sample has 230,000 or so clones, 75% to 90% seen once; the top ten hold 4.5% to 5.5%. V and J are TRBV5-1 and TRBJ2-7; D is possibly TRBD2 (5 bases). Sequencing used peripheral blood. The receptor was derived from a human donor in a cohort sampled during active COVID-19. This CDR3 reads CASSLGVGSYEQYF. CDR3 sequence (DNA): TGCGCCAGCAGCTTGGGGGTAGGGAGCTACGAGCAGTACTTC.